A selection of T cell receptor beta chains follows, all from one sample in a study of low-dose radiotherapy and immunotherapy resistance in tumors. TCRdb independently ran MiXCR on the reads; one entry per CDR3 protein. In the table there are under 95,000 distinct CDR3 sequences, 18% of which are singletons. The source material was PBMCs, sampled before treatment. The receptors were sampled from a male donor with prostate cancer. Both conserved end residues are part of each CDR3. The order of the fields is D gene, clone size, J gene, V gene, CDR3 DNA, CDR3 protein. D genes are given only for firm matches. Part of the rows lack a size; the others show once, few, many or a class for expanded clones.

D gene: .; clone size: medium-sized; J gene: TRBJ2-1; V gene: TRBV28; CDR3 DNA: TGTGCCAGCACCACAGGGTCCTACAATGAGCAGTTCTTC; CDR3 protein: CASTTGSYNEQFF
D gene: .; clone size: many; J gene: TRBJ1-1; V gene: TRBV5-1; CDR3 DNA: TGCGCCAGCACGCTCGCCCCAGGACTGAAAGTTGAAGCTTTCTTT; CDR3 protein: CASTLAPGLKVEAFF
D gene: .; clone size: many; J gene: TRBJ2-1; V gene: TRBV9; CDR3 DNA: TGTGCCAGCAGCGCAGTCGGAGGAGACTCTAGGGATGAGCAGTTCTTC; CDR3 protein: CASSAVGGDSRDEQFF
D gene: .; clone size: few; J gene: TRBJ2-3; V gene: TRBV20-1; CDR3 DNA: TGCAGTGCGAGGTTAATACTAGCAAATAGTCTGTATTTT; CDR3 protein: CSARLILANSLYF
D gene: TRBD2; clone size: many; J gene: TRBJ2-5; V gene: TRBV6-2/TRBV6-3; CDR3 DNA: TGTGCCAGCAGGGGACTAGCGGGGCAAGAGACCCAGTACTTC; CDR3 protein: CASRGLAGQETQYF
D gene: .; clone size: many; J gene: TRBJ2-3; V gene: TRBV21-1; CDR3 DNA: TGTGCCAGCAGCAAAGATGATAACGTTCGGGGACTCTCGTTCGAGGATACGCAGTATTTT; CDR3 protein: CASSKDDNVRGLSFEDTQYF
D gene: TRBD2; clone size: many; J gene: TRBJ2-5; V gene: TRBV18; CDR3 DNA: TGTGCCAGCTCACCAGGCCCGGTGGGTAGCGGGGGACAAGAGACCCAGTACTTC; CDR3 protein: CASSPGPVGSGGQETQYF
D gene: TRBD2; clone size: many; J gene: TRBJ2-1; V gene: TRBV13; CDR3 DNA: TGTGCCAGCACGGGAGGCAATGAGCAGTTCTTC; CDR3 protein: CASTGGNEQFF
D gene: .; clone size: many; J gene: TRBJ2-2; V gene: TRBV12-3/TRBV12-4; CDR3 DNA: TGTGCCAGCACCGAGGACAGCTTCACCGGGGAGCTGTTTTTT; CDR3 protein: CASTEDSFTGELFF
D gene: TRBD1; clone size: many; J gene: TRBJ2-2; V gene: TRBV15; CDR3 DNA: TGTGCCACCAGCAGAGATACGGCGGAGGCAGGGGGAAACACCGGGGAGCTGTTTTTT; CDR3 protein: CATSRDTAEAGGNTGELFF
D gene: TRBD2; clone size: many; J gene: TRBJ2-5; V gene: TRBV6-6; CDR3 DNA: TGTGCCAGCAGCAGCCGACTAGCGGGGCAAGAGACCCAGTACTTC; CDR3 protein: CASSSRLAGQETQYF
D gene: TRBD2; clone size: many; J gene: TRBJ2-2; V gene: TRBV4-2; CDR3 DNA: TGTGCCAGCAGCCAAGGAGCGGGGGGGCCGGACACCGGGGAGCTGTTTTTT; CDR3 protein: CASSQGAGGPDTGELFF
D gene: .; clone size: .; J gene: TRBJ2-7; V gene: TRBV6-2/TRBV6-3; CDR3 DNA: TGTGCCAGCAGTTACTCCGGGCCGGGCTACGAGCAGTACTTC; CDR3 protein: CASSYSGPGYEQYF
D gene: TRBD1; clone size: .; J gene: TRBJ1-5; V gene: TRBV7-9; CDR3 DNA: TGTGCCAGCAGCGCCGGACAGGGCGGGTCCCAGCATTTT; CDR3 protein: CASSAGQGGSQHF
D gene: TRBD2; clone size: many; J gene: TRBJ2-5; V gene: TRBV19; CDR3 DNA: TGTGCCAGTAGTTTCGGCGGGGGAGAGACCCAGTACTTC; CDR3 protein: CASSFGGGETQYF
D gene: .; clone size: many; J gene: TRBJ2-7; V gene: TRBV29-1; CDR3 DNA: TGCAGCGCCACAGTGGGCAGGGGAACCTACGAGCAGTACTTC; CDR3 protein: CSATVGRGTYEQYF
D gene: TRBD2; clone size: many; J gene: TRBJ2-5; V gene: TRBV20-1; CDR3 DNA: TGCAGTGCTAGGTCCGGAGCGGGGGGGGGCGAGACCCAGTACTTC; CDR3 protein: CSARSGAGGGETQYF
D gene: .; clone size: many; J gene: TRBJ2-5; V gene: TRBV11-2; CDR3 DNA: TGTGCCAGCAGCTCGGGACCCAGAGACCAAGAGACCCAGTACTTC; CDR3 protein: CASSSGPRDQETQYF
D gene: .; clone size: .; J gene: TRBJ2-7; V gene: TRBV28; CDR3 DNA: TGTGCCAGCAGTTTGAGACGGGCCGGCTACGAGCAGTACTTC; CDR3 protein: CASSLRRAGYEQYF
D gene: TRBD2; clone size: many; J gene: TRBJ2-1; V gene: TRBV3-1; CDR3 DNA: TGTGCCAGCAGCCAAGATCGGGGCTCAGGGACTAGGAGGTTCTTC; CDR3 protein: CASSQDRGSGTRRFF
D gene: .; clone size: many; J gene: TRBJ2-5; V gene: TRBV5-6; CDR3 DNA: TGTGCCAGCAGCGGGGGGCAGGGGGTGACCCAGTACTTC; CDR3 protein: CASSGGQGVTQYF
D gene: TRBD2; clone size: many; J gene: TRBJ2-3; V gene: TRBV2; CDR3 DNA: TGTGCCAGCAGTGAGGGCGCGGGGGGGGATACGCAGTATTTT; CDR3 protein: CASSEGAGGDTQYF
D gene: TRBD2; clone size: many; J gene: TRBJ2-1; V gene: TRBV12-3/TRBV12-4; CDR3 DNA: TGTGCCAGCAGTCCGCCGGGACTAGCGGGCAATGAGCAGTTCTTC; CDR3 protein: CASSPPGLAGNEQFF
D gene: .; clone size: few; J gene: TRBJ2-5; V gene: TRBV5-4; CDR3 DNA: TGTGCCAGCAGCTTGCTGGAAAACCAAGAGACCCAGTACTTC; CDR3 protein: CASSLLENQETQYF